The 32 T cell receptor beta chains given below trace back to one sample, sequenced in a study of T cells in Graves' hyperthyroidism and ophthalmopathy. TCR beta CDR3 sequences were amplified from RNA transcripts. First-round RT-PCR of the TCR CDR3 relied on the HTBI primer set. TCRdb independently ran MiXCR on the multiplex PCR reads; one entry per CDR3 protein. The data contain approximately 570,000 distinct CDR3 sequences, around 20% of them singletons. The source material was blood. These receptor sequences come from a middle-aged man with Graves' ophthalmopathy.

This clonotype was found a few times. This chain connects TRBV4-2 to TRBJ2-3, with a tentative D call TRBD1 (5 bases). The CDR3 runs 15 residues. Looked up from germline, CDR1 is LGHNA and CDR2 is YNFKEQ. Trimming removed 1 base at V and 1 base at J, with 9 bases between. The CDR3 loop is CASSQGEGGTDTQYF. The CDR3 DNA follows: TGTGCCAGCAGCCAAGGCGAAGGGGGCACAGATACGCAGTATTTT.

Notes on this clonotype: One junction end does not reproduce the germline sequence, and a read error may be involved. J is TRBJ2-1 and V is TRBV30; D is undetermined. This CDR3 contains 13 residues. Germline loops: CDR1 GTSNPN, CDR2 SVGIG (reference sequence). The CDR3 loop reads CAWSGTSCNEQFF. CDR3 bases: TGTGCCTGGAGTGGTACCTCCTGCAATGAGCAGTTCTTC.

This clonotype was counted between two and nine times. The CDR3, as DNA: TGTGCCAGCAGTTACGGACACCTTGAAGCTTTCTTT. Translation: CASSYGHLEAFF. V gene TRBV6-6 combines with J gene TRBJ1-1; maybe TRBD1 (5 bases). This CDR3 has 12 residues. Germline values: CDR1 MNHNY, CDR2 SVGAGI (reference sequence). Between the trimmed V and J ends, which lost 2 bases and 7 bases, there was a span of 8 bases.

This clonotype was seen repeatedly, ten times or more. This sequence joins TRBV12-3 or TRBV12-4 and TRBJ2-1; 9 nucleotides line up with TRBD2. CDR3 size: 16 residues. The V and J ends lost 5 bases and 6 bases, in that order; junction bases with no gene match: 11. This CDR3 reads CASSGARLLAGNEQFF. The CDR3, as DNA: TGTGCCAGCAGTGGAGCAAGGCTACTAGCGGGCAATGAGCAGTTCTTC.

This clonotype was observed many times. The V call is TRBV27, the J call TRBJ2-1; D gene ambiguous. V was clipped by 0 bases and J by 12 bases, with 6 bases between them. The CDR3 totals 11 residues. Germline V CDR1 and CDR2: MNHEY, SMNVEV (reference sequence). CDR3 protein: CASSLSRGQFF. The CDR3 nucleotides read TGTGCCAGCAGTTTATCGAGAGGGCAGTTCTTC.

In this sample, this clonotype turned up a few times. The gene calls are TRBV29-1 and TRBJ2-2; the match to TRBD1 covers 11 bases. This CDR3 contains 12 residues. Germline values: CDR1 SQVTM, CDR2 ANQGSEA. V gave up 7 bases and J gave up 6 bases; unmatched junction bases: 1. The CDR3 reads CSAGQGAGELFF. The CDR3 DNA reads TGCAGCGCGGGACAGGGGGCCGGGGAGCTGTTTTTT.

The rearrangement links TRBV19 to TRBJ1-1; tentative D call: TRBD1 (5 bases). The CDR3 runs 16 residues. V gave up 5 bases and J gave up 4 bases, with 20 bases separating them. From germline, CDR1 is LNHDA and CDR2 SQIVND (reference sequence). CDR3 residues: CASSFYPGGVGTEAFF. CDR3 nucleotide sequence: TGTGCCAGTAGTTTCTACCCTGGGGGTGTAGGCACTGAAGCTTTCTTT.

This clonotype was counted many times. The CDR3 bases are TGTGCCAGCAGCCGTACAGGTACCTACGAGCAGTACTTC. This sequence encodes CASSRTGTYEQYF. The chain uses TRBV3-1 and TRBJ2-7, with a possible D match to TRBD1 (5 bases). Germline CDR1 reads LGHDT; CDR2 reads YNNKEL (reference sequence). V dropped 4 bases and J dropped 2 bases, with 9 bases sitting between them. The CDR3 has 13 residues.

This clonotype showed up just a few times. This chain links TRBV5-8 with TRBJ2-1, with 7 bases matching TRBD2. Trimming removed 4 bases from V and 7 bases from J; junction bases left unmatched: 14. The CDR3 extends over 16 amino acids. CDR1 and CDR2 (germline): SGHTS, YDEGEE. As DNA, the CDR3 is TGTGCCAGCAGCGGGAGACTCGCGGGAGCGACAAATGAGCAGTTCTTC. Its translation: CASSGRLAGATNEQFF.

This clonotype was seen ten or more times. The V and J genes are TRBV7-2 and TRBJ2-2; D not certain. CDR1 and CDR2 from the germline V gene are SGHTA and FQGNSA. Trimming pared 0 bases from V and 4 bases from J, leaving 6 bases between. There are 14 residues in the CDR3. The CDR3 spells CASSLATPTGELFF. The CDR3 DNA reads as TGTGCCAGCAGCTTAGCGACCCCCACCGGGGAGCTGTTTTTT.

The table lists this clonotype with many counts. CDR3 nucleotide sequence: TGTGCCAGCAGTTCCGGACAGTATAGATTTCCCAATGGCTACACCTTC. This gives the protein CASSSGQYRFPNGYTF. V usage is TRBV28 and J usage is TRBJ1-2, with D maybe TRBD1 (6 bases). Trimming took off 4 bases at V and 6 bases at J, with 21 bases between the two ends. The CDR3 length is 16 residues. Per the germline V gene, CDR1 is MDHEN and CDR2 is SYDVKM.

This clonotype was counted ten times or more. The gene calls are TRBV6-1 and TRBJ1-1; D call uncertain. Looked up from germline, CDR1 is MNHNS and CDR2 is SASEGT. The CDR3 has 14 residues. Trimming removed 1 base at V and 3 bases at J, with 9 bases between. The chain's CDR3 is CASSEEQWYTEAFF. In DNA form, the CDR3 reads TGTGCCAGCAGTGAAGAGCAATGGTACACTGAAGCTTTCTTT.

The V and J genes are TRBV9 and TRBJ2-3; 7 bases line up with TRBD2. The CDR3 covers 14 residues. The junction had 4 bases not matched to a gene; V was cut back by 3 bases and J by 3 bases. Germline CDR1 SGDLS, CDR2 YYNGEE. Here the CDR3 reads CASSGPGGTDTQYF. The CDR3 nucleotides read TGTGCCAGCAGCGGGCCCGGGGGGACAGATACGCAGTATTTT.

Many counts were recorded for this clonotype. The CDR3 loop is CASSPGMGPDTQYF. In DNA form, the CDR3 reads TGTGCCAGCAGCCCCGGGATGGGGCCAGATACGCAGTATTTT. The chain links TRBV7-2 to TRBJ2-3; possibly TRBD1 or TRBD2 for D (5 bases each). Germline CDR1 is SGHTA and CDR2 is FQGNSA. This CDR3 comprises 14 residues. V lost 5 bases and J lost 4, with 13 bases in between. The whole variable domain, remainder taken from reference TRBV7-2 and TRBJ2-3, is GAGVSQSPSNKVTEKGKDVELRCDPISGHTALYWYRQSLGQGLEFLIYFQGNSAPDKSGLPSDRFSAERTGGSVSTLTIQRTQQEDSAVYLCASSPGMGPDTQYFGPGTRLTVL.

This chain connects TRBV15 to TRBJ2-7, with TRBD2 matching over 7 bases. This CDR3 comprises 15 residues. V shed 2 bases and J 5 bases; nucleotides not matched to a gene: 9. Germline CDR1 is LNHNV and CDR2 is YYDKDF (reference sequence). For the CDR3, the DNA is TGTGCCACCAGCAGATTCAACGCGGGAGCGGACGAGCAGTACTTC. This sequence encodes CATSRFNAGADEQYF.

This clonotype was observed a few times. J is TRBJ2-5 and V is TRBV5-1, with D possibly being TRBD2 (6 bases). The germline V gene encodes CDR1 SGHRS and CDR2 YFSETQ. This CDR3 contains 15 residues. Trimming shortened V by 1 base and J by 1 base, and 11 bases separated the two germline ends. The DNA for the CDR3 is TGCGCCAGCAGCTTGCGGGACTTCCCCCAAGAGACCCAGTACTTC. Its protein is CASSLRDFPQETQYF.

CDR3 in amino acids: CASSRGTSGGAGDTQYF. The CDR3 bases are TGTGCCAGCAGCCGGGGGACTAGCGGGGGGGCCGGAGATACGCAGTATTTT. The gene calls are TRBV2 and TRBJ2-3; 16 bases map to TRBD2. The CDR3 is 17 residues long. The V gene's germline CDR1 is SNHLY and CDR2 FYNNEI. Germline trimming cut 6 bases from V and 5 bases from J; bases unmatched to any gene: 8.

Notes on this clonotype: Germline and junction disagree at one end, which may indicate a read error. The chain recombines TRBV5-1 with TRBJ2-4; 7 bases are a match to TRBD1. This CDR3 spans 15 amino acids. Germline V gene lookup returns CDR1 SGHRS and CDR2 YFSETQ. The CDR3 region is CASSFLTGTENVQYF. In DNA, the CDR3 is TGCGCCAGCAGCTTTCTTACCGGGACAGAAAACGTTCAGTACTTC.

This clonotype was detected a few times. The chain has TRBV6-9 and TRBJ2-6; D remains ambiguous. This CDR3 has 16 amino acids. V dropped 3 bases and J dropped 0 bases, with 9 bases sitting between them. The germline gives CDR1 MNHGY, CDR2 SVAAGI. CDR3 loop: CASSYEVSSGANVLTF. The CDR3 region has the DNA TGTGCCAGCAGTTACGAAGTCAGCTCTGGGGCCAACGTCCTGACTTTC.

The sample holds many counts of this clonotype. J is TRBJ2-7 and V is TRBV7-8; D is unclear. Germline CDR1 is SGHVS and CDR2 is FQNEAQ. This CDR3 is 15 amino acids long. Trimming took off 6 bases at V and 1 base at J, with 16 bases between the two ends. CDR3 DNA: TGTGCCAGCAGTCCTTCGGCCCAGAGGTCCTACGAGCAGTACTTC. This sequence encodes CASSPSAQRSYEQYF.

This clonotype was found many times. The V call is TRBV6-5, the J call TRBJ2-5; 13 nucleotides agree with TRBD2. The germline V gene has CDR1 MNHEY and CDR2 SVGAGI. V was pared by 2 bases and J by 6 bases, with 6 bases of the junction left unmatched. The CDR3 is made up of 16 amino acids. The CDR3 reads CASSYATSGRLKTQYF. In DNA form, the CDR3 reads TGTGCCAGCAGTTACGCGACTAGCGGGAGGTTGAAGACCCAGTACTTC.

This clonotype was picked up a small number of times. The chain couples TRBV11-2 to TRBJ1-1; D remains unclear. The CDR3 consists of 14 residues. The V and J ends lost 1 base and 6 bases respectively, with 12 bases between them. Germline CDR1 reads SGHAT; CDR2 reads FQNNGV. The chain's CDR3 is CASSLGGVWSEAFF. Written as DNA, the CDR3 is TGTGCCAGCAGCTTAGGCGGGGTCTGGTCTGAAGCTTTCTTT. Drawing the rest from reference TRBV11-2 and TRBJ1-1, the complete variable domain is EAGVAQSPRYKIIEKRQSVAFWCNPISGHATLYWYQQILGQGPKLLIQFQNNGVVDDSQLPKDRFSAERLKGVDSTLKIQPAKLEDSAVYLCASSLGGVWSEAFFGQGTRLTVV.

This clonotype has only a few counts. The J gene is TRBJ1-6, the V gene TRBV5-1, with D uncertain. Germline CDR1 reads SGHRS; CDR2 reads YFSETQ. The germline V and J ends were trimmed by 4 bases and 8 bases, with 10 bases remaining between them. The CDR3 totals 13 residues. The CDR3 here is CASSPEGDSPLHF. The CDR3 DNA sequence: TGCGCCAGCAGCCCGGAGGGCGATTCACCCCTCCACTTT. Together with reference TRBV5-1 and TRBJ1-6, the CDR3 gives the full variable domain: KAGVTQTPRYLIKTRGQQVTLSCSPISGHRSVSWYQQTPGQGLQFLFEYFSETQRNKGNFPGRFSGRQFSNSRSEMNVSTLELGDSALYLCASSPEGDSPLHFGNGTRLTVT.

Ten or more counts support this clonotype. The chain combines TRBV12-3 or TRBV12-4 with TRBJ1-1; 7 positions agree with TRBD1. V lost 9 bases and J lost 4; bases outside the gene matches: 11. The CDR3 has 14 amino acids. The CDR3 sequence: CASRAGTAGTEAFF. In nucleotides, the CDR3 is TGTGCCAGTAGGGCCGGGACAGCCGGCACTGAAGCTTTCTTT.

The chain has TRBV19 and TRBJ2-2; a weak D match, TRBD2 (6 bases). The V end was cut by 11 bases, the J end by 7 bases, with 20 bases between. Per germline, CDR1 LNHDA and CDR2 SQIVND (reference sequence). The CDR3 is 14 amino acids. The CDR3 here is CASQPGVANGELFF. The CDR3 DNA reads TGTGCCTCTCAACCGGGAGTGGCCAACGGGGAGCTGTTTTTT.

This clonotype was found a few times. The CDR3 DNA follows: TGTGCCAGTTCCCGACATCGCAAATACAATGAGCAGTTCTTC. This translates into CASSRHRKYNEQFF. The J gene is TRBJ2-1, the V gene TRBV28; D is undetermined. This CDR3 has 14 residues. CDR1 is MDHEN and CDR2 is SYDVKM in the germline V gene. V was cut by 9 bases and J by 4 bases, with 16 bases left in between.

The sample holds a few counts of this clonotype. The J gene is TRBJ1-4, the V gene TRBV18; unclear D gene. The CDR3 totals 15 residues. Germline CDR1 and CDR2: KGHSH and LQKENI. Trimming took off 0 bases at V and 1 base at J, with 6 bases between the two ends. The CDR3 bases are TGTGCCAGCTCACCACCCGCCGAAACTAATGAAAAACTGTTTTTT. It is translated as CASSPPAETNEKLFF.

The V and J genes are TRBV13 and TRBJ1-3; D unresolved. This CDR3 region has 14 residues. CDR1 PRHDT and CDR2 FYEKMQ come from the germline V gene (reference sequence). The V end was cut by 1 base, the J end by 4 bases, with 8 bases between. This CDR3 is CASSLAAGGNTIYF. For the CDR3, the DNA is TGTGCCAGCAGCTTAGCGGCAGGAGGAAACACCATATATTTT.

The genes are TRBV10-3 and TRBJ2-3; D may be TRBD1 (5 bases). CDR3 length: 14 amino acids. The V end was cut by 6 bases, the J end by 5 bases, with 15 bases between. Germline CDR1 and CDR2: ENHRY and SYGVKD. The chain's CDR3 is CAIRPVGVKDTQYF. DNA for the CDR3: TGTGCCATCAGGCCGGTAGGGGTGAAAGATACGCAGTATTTT.

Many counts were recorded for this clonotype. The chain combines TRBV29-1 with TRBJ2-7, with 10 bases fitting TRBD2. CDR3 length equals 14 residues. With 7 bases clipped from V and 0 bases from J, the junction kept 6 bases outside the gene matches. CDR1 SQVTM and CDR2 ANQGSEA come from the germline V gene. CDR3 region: CSAGSGGTSYEQYF. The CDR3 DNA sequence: TGCAGCGCTGGTAGCGGGGGGACCTCCTACGAGCAGTACTTC.

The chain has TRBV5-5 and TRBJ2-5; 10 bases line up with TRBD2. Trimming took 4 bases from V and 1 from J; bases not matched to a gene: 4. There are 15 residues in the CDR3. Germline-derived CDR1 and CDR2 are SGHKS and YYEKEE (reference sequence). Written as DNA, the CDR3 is TGTGCCAGCAGCCTCCCTAGCGGGGGCCAAGAGACCCAGTACTTC. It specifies CASSLPSGGQETQYF.

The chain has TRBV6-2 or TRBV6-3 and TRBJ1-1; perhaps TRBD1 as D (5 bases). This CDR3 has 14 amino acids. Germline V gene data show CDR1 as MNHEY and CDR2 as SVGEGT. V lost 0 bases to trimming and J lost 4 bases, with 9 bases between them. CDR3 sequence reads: CASSYSMGGTEAFF. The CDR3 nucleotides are TGTGCCAGCAGTTACTCCATGGGGGGCACTGAAGCTTTCTTT.